The 28 T cell receptor beta chains below were found in one sample sequenced in a study of control samples from healthy donors and cancer patients. Repertoires were generated with immunoSEQ multiplex PCR, while TCRdb's copy carries only in-frame clones and drops some. The repertoire holds about 250,000 clones, with approximately 80% as singletons. Input material: PBMCs. The origin of the receptors is a woman aged 60-75 years with lung cancer.

The chain employs TRBV18 and TRBJ1-4; 7 nucleotides match TRBD1. The V gene end was trimmed by 8 bases and the J gene end by 12 bases; junction bases not matched to a gene: 9. The CDR3 consists of 12 residues. Per the germline V gene, CDR1 is KGHSH and CDR2 is LQKENI. The CDR3 DNA is TGTGCCAGCACTCTACAAACAGGGGAACTGTTTTTT. It translates to CASTLQTGELFF.

The chain carries TRBV3-1 (or the pseudogene TRBV3-2) and TRBJ1-1; D remains unclear. The length of the CDR3 is 14 residues. The germline V and J ends were trimmed by 0 bases and 1 base, with 6 bases remaining between them. Germline CDR1 LGHDT, CDR2 YNNKEL (reference sequence). Written as DNA, the CDR3 is TGTGCCAGCAGCCAAGATCCAGGGAACACTGAAGCTTTCTTT. This translates into CASSQDPGNTEAFF.

The chain carries TRBV6-6 and TRBJ2-5; perhaps D is TRBD1 or TRBD2 (5 bases each). V lost 7 bases and J lost 4, with 19 bases in between. Per germline, CDR1 MNHNY and CDR2 SVGAGI (reference sequence). The CDR3 spans 15 residues. For the CDR3, the DNA is TGTGCCAGCACGATGAAGGGGACGAATCTAGAGACCCAGTACTTC. It is translated as CASTMKGTNLETQYF.

The genes are TRBV28 and TRBJ1-4; D ambiguous. This CDR3 contains 14 residues. The germline V gene has CDR1 MDHEN and CDR2 SYDVKM. Trimming pared 6 bases from V and 8 bases from J, leaving 16 bases between. Written as DNA, the CDR3 is TGTGCCAGCAGAGTTACTCCGGGTTTAGAAAAACTGTTTTTT. It translates to CASRVTPGLEKLFF.

V usage is TRBV4-2 and J usage is TRBJ1-2, with 7 positions matching TRBD1. CDR1 is LGHNA, CDR2 YNFKEQ, per germline. Trimming at V came to 1 base and at J to 8 bases, leaving 7 bases not matched to a gene. This CDR3 has 14 amino acids. The CDR3 sequence: CASSQGQGGRGYTF. CDR3 sequence (DNA): TGTGCCAGCAGCCAAGGACAGGGCGGGAGGGGCTACACCTTC.

Remarks on this clone: Other DNA variants within this sample encode the same CDR3. This chain joins TRBV6-6 and TRBJ2-1, with 9 bases matching TRBD1. The trim removed 6 bases at V and 7 bases at J, leaving 10 bases unmatched. The CDR3 extends over 15 amino acids. Germline lookup yields CDR1 MNHNY and CDR2 SVGAGI (reference sequence). In nucleotides, the CDR3 is TGTGCCAGCAGCCTCATGGGACAGGGACAAAATGAGCAGTTCTTC. Protein: CASSLMGQGQNEQFF.

The chain joins TRBV7-8 to TRBJ1-2; 8 bases line up with TRBD1. The length of the CDR3 is 16 residues. Germline values: CDR1 SGHVS, CDR2 FQNEAQ. V shed 1 base, J shed 0 bases, and the junction held 4 bases outside the gene matches. The CDR3 protein is CASSLGPGGSNYGYTF. The CDR3 region has the DNA TGTGCCAGCAGCTTAGGGCCAGGGGGCTCTAACTATGGCTACACCTTC.

The rearrangement links TRBV3-1 (or the pseudogene TRBV3-2) to TRBJ2-1; D might be TRBD2 (6 bases). The germline V gene encodes CDR1 LGHDT and CDR2 YNNKEL (reference sequence). V shed 0 bases and J shed 2 bases, with 8 bases lying between them. The CDR3 is 15 amino acids. This CDR3 reads CASSQEEGPYNEQFF. For the CDR3, the DNA is TGTGCCAGCAGCCAAGAGGAGGGCCCCTACAATGAGCAGTTCTTC.

V and J are TRBV2 and TRBJ1-2, with 9 bases lining up with TRBD1. After removal of 6 bases from V and 3 bases from J, the junction contained 5 bases not matched to a gene. Germline assignment: CDR1 SNHLY and CDR2 FYNNEI. This CDR3 contains 14 residues. DNA for the CDR3: TGTGCCAGCAGGATACAGGGGGCGGACTATGGCTACACCTTC. Translating it yields CASRIQGADYGYTF.

The J gene is TRBJ1-1, the V gene TRBV15, with D uncertain. Trimming took 0 bases from V and 1 from J, leaving 6 bases between them. From germline, CDR1 is LNHNV and CDR2 YYDKDF (reference sequence). The CDR3 sequence is 14 residues long. DNA of the CDR3: TGTGCCACCAGCAGAGAGAGGGAGAACACTGAAGCTTTCTTT. Translated, it gives CATSRERENTEAFF.

V and J are TRBV7-9 and TRBJ1-6, with TRBD1 identical over 7 bases. Germline CDR1 SEHNR, CDR2 FQNEAQ (reference sequence). Trimming took 5 bases from V and 7 from J; bases not matched to a gene: 8. The CDR3 is made up of 15 amino acids. For the CDR3, the DNA is TGTGCCAGCAGCAGTTCCGGGACAGTAAATTCACCCCTCCACTTT. Amino acids: CASSSSGTVNSPLHF.

The chain carries TRBV27 and TRBJ1-2; 8 bases align to TRBD1. V shed 7 bases and J 6 bases; nucleotides not matched to a gene: 19. The CDR3 spans 17 residues. From germline, CDR1 is MNHEY and CDR2 SMNVEV (reference sequence). CDR3 sequence reads: CASTNLGSYRGSDGYTF. The CDR3 coding sequence is TGTGCCAGCACGAATTTGGGTTCGTACAGGGGGAGTGATGGCTACACCTTC.

The rearrangement joins TRBV18 to TRBJ1-2; weak D call: TRBD1 (5 bases). The V end lost 8 bases, the J end lost 3 bases, and 13 bases lay between the germline ends. This CDR3 spans 13 amino acids. Germline lookup yields CDR1 KGHSH and CDR2 LQKENI. The CDR3 region is CASLRGVDYGYTF. For the CDR3, the DNA is TGTGCCAGCCTCAGAGGGGTCGACTATGGCTACACCTTC.

This chain uses TRBV6-5 with TRBJ2-7; no definite D call. The CDR3 is made up of 16 amino acids. The germline V and J ends were trimmed by 0 bases and 2 bases, with 14 bases remaining between them. Germline V lookup: CDR1 MNHEY, CDR2 SVGAGI. CDR3 nucleotides: TGTGCCAGCAGTTACTCTGGACGGGCCCCGGCCTACGAGCAGTACTTC. This translates into CASSYSGRAPAYEQYF.

The chain is built from TRBV11-2 and TRBJ1-2; TRBD1 matches at 7 bases. The CDR3 is 15 amino acids. Germline V CDR1 and CDR2: SGHAT, FQNNGV. V shed 5 bases and J 0 bases; nucleotides not matched to a gene: 6. The CDR3 sequence is CASSATGPANYGYTF. CDR3 DNA: TGTGCCAGCAGCGCGACAGGGCCAGCTAACTATGGCTACACCTTC.

The gene calls are TRBV5-1 and TRBJ2-7; perhaps TRBD1 as D (5 bases). The CDR3 length is 15 residues. V was cut by 2 bases and J by 1 base, with 13 bases left in between. CDR1 and CDR2 from the germline V gene are SGHRS and YFSETQ. CDR3 bases: TGCGCCAGCAGCTTCAGGGCAGGGAAGTCCTACGAGCAGTACTTC. Protein: CASSFRAGKSYEQYF.

The gene calls are TRBV27 and TRBJ1-5; 7 positions agree with TRBD1. CDR1 MNHEY and CDR2 SMNVEV come from the germline V gene (reference sequence). The ends lost 4 bases at V and 9 bases at J; junction bases unmatched: 9. CDR3 length equals 14 residues. The DNA of the CDR3 is TGTGCCAGCAGTTCCGCAGGGGGTTGGGCGCCCCAGCATTTT. Translation: CASSSAGGWAPQHF.

The chain carries TRBV27 and TRBJ2-1, with D perhaps TRBD2 (7 bases). In germline, CDR1 is MNHEY, CDR2 SMNVEV (reference sequence). The CDR3 covers 15 residues. Trimming shortened V by 3 bases and J by 9 bases, and 18 bases separated the two germline ends. In nucleotides, the CDR3 is TGTGCCAGCAGTTTCGATACTGGGGGGGCCGGTGAGCAGTTCTTC. Its protein is CASSFDTGGAGEQFF.

J is TRBJ1-6 and V is TRBV5-1; D is unclear. This CDR3 spans 15 amino acids. In germline, CDR1 is SGHRS, CDR2 YFSETQ. V was trimmed by 1 base and J by 7 bases, leaving 12 bases between them. The CDR3 bases are TGCGCCAGCAGCTTGAACGTGGGAGAGAATTCACCCCTCCACTTT. It yields the protein CASSLNVGENSPLHF. The variable domain in full, completed from reference TRBV5-1 and TRBJ1-6, reads KAGVTQTPRYLIKTRGQQVTLSCSPISGHRSVSWYQQTPGQGLQFLFEYFSETQRNKGNFPGRFSGRQFSNSRSEMNVSTLELGDSALYLCASSLNVGENSPLHFGNGTRLTVT.

The chain recombines TRBV11-1 with TRBJ2-1; 9 positions agree with TRBD1. J was trimmed by 4 bases and V by 5 bases; bases with no gene match: 6. The CDR3 is 15 amino acids. Germline V gene data show CDR1 as SGHAT and CDR2 as FQDESV (reference sequence). The CDR3 region is CASSRQGVTYNEQFF. The CDR3 nucleotides are TGTGCCAGCAGCCGACAGGGGGTCACGTACAATGAGCAGTTCTTC.

This chain uses TRBV12-3 or TRBV12-4 with TRBJ1-4; D is perhaps TRBD1 (5 bases). The CDR3 is made up of 12 amino acids. The V end lost 5 bases, the J end lost 8 bases, and 9 bases lay between the germline ends. In DNA form, the CDR3 reads TGTGCCAGCAGTCCGTGGGGGGAAAAACTGTTTTTT. Its protein product is CASSPWGEKLFF.

This rearrangement joins TRBV7-9 to TRBJ2-5; no reliable D call. The CDR3 has 11 amino acids. The V gene lost 11 bases and the J gene lost 4 bases, with 11 bases spanning the gap. CDR1 is SEHNR, CDR2 FQNEAQ, per germline (reference sequence). The DNA for the CDR3 is TGTGCCTCCCAGTCACGAGAGACCCAGTACTTC. Translating gives CASQSRETQYF.

The CDR3 reads CAWSVRNEQFF. For the CDR3, the DNA is TGTGCCTGGAGTGTACGCAATGAGCAGTTCTTC. V and J are TRBV30 and TRBJ2-1; D not resolved. V gave up 0 bases and J gave up 6 bases, with 3 bases separating them. CDR3 size: 11 residues. Germline V gene lookup returns CDR1 GTSNPN and CDR2 SVGIG (reference sequence).

This chain uses TRBV30 with TRBJ2-1; 12 bases are shared with TRBD2. Germline values: CDR1 GTSNPN, CDR2 SVGIG (reference sequence). The length of the CDR3 is 14 residues. The ends lost 3 bases at V and 9 bases at J; junction bases unmatched: 6. The CDR3 here is CAWRRKLAGGEQFF. CDR3 nucleotides: TGTGCCTGGAGGAGGAAACTAGCGGGAGGTGAGCAGTTCTTC.

With respect to this clone: A read error may account for a junction end that differs from germline. The chain is built from TRBV5-1 and TRBJ2-1, with 7 bases aligning to TRBD1. This CDR3 is 12 amino acids long. The germline V gene encodes CDR1 SGHRS and CDR2 YFSETQ. CDR3 nucleotide sequence: TGCGCCAGCAGCTTAAACCGGGACAGCCATCTCTTC. It is translated as CASSLNRDSHLF.

The rearrangement uses TRBV7-2 and TRBJ2-1; 9 bases line up with TRBD1. Germline-derived CDR1 and CDR2 are SGHTA and FQGNSA. Trimming took 11 bases from V and 4 from J; bases not matched to a gene: 9. This CDR3 is 14 amino acids long. The CDR3 region has the DNA TGTGCCGGGCAGACAGGGGGGATATACAATGAGCAGTTCTTC. It is translated as CAGQTGGIYNEQFF.

The CDR3 sequence: CASSLESGELFF. CDR3 coding DNA: TGTGCCAGCAGCTTAGAGTCCGGGGAGCTGTTTTTT. This rearrangement joins TRBV11-3 to TRBJ2-2; no clear D. CDR3 length equals 12 residues. CDR1 SGHNT and CDR2 YENEEA come from the germline V gene. The V end lost 0 bases, the J end lost 6 bases, and 2 bases lay between the germline ends.

This chain joins TRBV5-6 and TRBJ1-1; D might be TRBD1 (6 bases). V lost 4 bases, J lost 5 bases, and 12 bases lay in between. The length of the CDR3 is 13 residues. Germline V lookup: CDR1 SGHDT, CDR2 YYEEEE. CDR3 loop: CASSPGVGTEAFF. The CDR3 DNA follows: TGTGCCAGCAGCCCAGGGGTAGGAACTGAAGCTTTCTTT.